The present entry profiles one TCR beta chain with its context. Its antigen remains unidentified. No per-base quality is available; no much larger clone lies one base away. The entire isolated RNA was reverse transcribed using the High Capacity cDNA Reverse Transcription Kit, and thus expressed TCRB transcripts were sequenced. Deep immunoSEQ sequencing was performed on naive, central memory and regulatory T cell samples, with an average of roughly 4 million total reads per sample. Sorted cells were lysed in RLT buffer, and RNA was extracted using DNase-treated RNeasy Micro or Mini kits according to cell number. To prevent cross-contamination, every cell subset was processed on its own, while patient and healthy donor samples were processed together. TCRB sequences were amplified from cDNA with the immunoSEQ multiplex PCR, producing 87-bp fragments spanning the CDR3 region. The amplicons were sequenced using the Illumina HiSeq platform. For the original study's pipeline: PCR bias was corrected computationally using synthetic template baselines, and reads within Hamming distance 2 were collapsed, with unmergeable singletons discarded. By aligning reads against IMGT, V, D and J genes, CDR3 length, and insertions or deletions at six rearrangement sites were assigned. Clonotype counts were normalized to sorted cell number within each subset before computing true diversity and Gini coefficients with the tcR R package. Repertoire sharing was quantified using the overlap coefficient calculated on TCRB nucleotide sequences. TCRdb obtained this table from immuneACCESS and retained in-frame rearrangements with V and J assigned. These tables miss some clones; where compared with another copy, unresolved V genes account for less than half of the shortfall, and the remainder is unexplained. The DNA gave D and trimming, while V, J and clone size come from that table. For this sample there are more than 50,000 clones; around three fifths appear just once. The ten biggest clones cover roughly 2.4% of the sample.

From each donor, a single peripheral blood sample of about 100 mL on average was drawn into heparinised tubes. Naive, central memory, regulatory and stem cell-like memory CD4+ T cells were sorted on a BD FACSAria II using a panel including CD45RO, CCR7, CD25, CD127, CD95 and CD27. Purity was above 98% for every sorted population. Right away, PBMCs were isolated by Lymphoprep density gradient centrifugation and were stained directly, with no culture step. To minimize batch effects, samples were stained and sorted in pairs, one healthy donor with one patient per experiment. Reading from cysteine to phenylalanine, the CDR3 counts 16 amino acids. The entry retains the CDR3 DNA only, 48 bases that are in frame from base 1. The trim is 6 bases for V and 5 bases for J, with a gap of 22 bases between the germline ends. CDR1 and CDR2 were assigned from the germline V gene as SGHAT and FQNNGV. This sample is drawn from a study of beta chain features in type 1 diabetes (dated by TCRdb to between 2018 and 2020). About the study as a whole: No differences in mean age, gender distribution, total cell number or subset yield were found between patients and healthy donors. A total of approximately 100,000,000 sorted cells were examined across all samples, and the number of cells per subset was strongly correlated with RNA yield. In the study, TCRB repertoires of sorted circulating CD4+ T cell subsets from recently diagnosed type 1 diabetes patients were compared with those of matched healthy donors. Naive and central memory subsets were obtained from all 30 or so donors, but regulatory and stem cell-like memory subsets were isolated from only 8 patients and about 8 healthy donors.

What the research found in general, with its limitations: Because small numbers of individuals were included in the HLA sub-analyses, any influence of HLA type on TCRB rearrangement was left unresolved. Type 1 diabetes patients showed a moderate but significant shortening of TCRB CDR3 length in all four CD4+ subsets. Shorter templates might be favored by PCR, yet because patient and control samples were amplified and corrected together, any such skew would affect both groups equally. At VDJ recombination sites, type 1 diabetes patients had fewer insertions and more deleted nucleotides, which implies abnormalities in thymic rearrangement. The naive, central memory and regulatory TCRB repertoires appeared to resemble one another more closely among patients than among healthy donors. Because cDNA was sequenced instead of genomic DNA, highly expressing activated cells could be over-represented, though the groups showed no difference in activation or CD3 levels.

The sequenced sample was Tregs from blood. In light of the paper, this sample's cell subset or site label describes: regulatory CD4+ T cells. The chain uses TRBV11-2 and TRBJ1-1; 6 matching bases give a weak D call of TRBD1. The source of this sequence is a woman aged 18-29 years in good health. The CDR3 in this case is CASRLGFRGTGTEAFF. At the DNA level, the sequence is TGTGCCAGCAGACTCGGGTTCAGGGGAACGGGAACTGAAGCTTTCTTT. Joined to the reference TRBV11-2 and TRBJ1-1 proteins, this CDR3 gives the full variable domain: EAGVAQSPRYKIIEKRQSVAFWCNPISGHATLYWYQQILGQGPKLLIQFQNNGVVDDSQLPKDRFSAERLKGVDSTLKIQPAKLEDSAVYLCASRLGFRGTGTEAFFGQGTRLTVV.